One sample yielded the 8 T cell receptor beta chains listed below, sequenced in a study of Ad26.COV2.S vaccination and SARS-CoV-2 variants. The sample's treatment: over 15 received Ad26.COV2.S at low or high dose, single or two shots; about 5 received placebo; per-sample allocation not given. Samples were taken on day 63 after the first vaccine or placebo injection. Here immunoSEQ multiplex PCR was the method, and the copy in TCRdb shows in-frame clones only, minus some. The table has fewer than 500,000 clones, 90% seen once. The sequences come from peripheral blood, collected in a trial of Ad26.COV2.S vaccine versus placebo. The receptors were sampled from a person aged 18-65 years who received the Ad26.COV2.S COVID-19 vaccine or a placebo.

The V call is TRBV3-1 (or the pseudogene TRBV3-2), the J call TRBJ2-5; 9 bases fit TRBD2. Germline V CDR1 and CDR2: LGHDT, YNNKEL (reference sequence). The V segment lost 0 bases and the J segment 1 base; nucleotides outside the gene matches: 9. There are 18 residues in the CDR3. The CDR3 spells CASSQDWGLAGTQETQYF. The DNA for the CDR3 is TGTGCCAGCAGCCAAGATTGGGGGCTAGCGGGGACCCAAGAGACCCAGTACTTC.

The chain uses TRBV3-1 (or the pseudogene TRBV3-2) and TRBJ2-7, with 16 bases matching TRBD2. Germline-derived CDR1 and CDR2 are LGHDT and YNNKEL (reference sequence). The J segment lost 0 bases and the V segment lost 4 bases, leaving 12 bases of the junction unmatched. The CDR3 length is 20 residues. The CDR3 DNA follows: TGTGCCAGCAGCCGAAGCTGGGGACTAGCGGGAGGGAGGGACTCCTACGAGCAGTACTTC. Amino acid sequence: CASSRSWGLAGGRDSYEQYF.

The table lists this clone with a few counts. This rearrangement joins TRBV19 to TRBJ2-7, with a weak D call TRBD2 (5 bases). Germline-derived CDR1 and CDR2 are LNHDA and SQIVND (reference sequence). Between the trimmed V and J ends, which lost 5 bases and 0 bases, there was a span of 14 bases. The CDR3 covers 15 residues. The CDR3 sequence: CASSDPSWSSYEQYF. The CDR3 DNA reads as TGTGCCAGTAGTGACCCTAGCTGGAGCTCCTACGAGCAGTACTTC.

Turning to this clone: This sequence may be a read error, since a much larger clone differs from it by one base. The rearrangement links TRBV7-8 to TRBJ2-1, with 11 bases matching TRBD2. J lost 4 bases, V lost 5 bases, and 1 base had no gene match. The CDR3 consists of 14 residues. Germline lookup yields CDR1 SGHVS and CDR2 FQNEAQ. The CDR3 is CASSRTSGYNEQFF. CDR3 nucleotides: TGTGCCAGCAGCCGGACTAGCGGGTACAATGAGCAGTTCTTC.

V usage is TRBV3-1 (or the pseudogene TRBV3-2) and J usage is TRBJ2-7; 7 nucleotides align to TRBD2. The length of the CDR3 is 17 residues. Germline CDR1 and CDR2: LGHDT and YNNKEL (reference sequence). J gave up 2 bases and V 0 bases, and 10 bases lay outside the gene matches. CDR3 loop: CASSQEVGGPFPYEQYF. The CDR3 DNA reads TGTGCCAGCAGCCAAGAGGTGGGAGGGCCTTTTCCCTACGAGCAGTACTTC.

The J gene is TRBJ2-7, the V gene TRBV27; 10 bases are shared with TRBD2. The CDR3 loop spans 14 amino acids. From germline, CDR1 is MNHEY and CDR2 SMNVEV (reference sequence). V lost 3 bases, J lost 3 bases, and 2 bases stayed unmatched. The CDR3 DNA reads as TGTGCCAGCAGTTTGTCTAGCGGGAGCTACGAGCAGTACTTC. Translation: CASSLSSGSYEQYF.

This clone was detected only once. The chain combines TRBV27 with TRBJ2-1, with TRBD2 identical over 9 bases. V trimming: 8 bases; J trimming: 9 bases; junction bases outside the gene matches: 14. The CDR3 has 15 amino acids. Germline V CDR1 and CDR2: MNHEY, SMNVEV (reference sequence). CDR3 bases: TGTGCCAGCTATCGATGGGGTAGCGGGAGAGGTGAGCAGTTCTTC. Protein product: CASYRWGSGRGEQFF.

This chain uses TRBV15 with TRBJ2-7; 12 bases line up with TRBD2. Germline lookup yields CDR1 LNHNV and CDR2 YYDKDF (reference sequence). V gave up 1 base and J gave up 5 bases; unmatched junction bases: 9. CDR3 size: 17 residues. DNA of the CDR3: TGTGCCACCAGCAGAGCTACTAGCGGGAGGTCTTCCGACGAGCAGTACTTC. Its translation: CATSRATSGRSSDEQYF.